This record concerns one T cell receptor beta chain sequence. Its antigen is currently unknown. TCRdb's table, derived via immunoSEQ multiplex PCR, lists solely in-frame clones and lacks some. Among more than 35,000 clones, 83% were seen once, and the ten largest hold 40% to 65%. This record comes from a study of T cell responses to AZD1222 COVID-19 vaccine. Study results and caveats: Researchers report vaccine-associated CD4 TCRs spanning spike, with dominance at 160-218 and 743-854.

CDR1 and CDR2 from the germline V gene are SGHTA and FQGTGA. The length of the CDR3 is 14 residues. The trim removed 1 base at V and 7 bases at J, leaving 3 bases unmatched. This sequence was found in an adult in good health. The sequences come from peripheral blood, collected on day 0 of AZD1222 vaccination. V is TRBV7-3 and J is TRBJ1-4; 7 nucleotides match TRBD1. DNA of the CDR3: TGTGCCAGCAGCTTAAAAGGGGGCCGTGAAAAACTGTTTTTT. Residues: CASSLKGGREKLFF.